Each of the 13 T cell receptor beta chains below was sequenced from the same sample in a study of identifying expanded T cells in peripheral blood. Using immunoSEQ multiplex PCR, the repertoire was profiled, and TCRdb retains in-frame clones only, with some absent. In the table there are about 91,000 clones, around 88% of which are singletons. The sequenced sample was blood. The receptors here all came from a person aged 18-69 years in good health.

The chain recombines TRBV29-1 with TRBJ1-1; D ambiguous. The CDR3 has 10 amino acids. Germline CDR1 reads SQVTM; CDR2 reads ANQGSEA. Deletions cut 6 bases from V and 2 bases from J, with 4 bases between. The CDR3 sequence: CSVANTEAFF. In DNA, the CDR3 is TGCAGCGTCGCTAACACTGAAGCTTTCTTT. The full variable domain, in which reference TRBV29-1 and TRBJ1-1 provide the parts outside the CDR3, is SAVISQKPSRDICQRGTSLTIQCQVDSQVTMMFWYRQQPGQSLTLIATANQGSEATYESGFVIDKFPISRPNLTFSTLTVSNMSPEDSSIYLCSVANTEAFFGQGTRLTVV.

CDR3 coding DNA: TGTGCCAGCAGCTATAGCCAAGGGACCAACTATGGCTACACCTTC. Translation: CASSYSQGTNYGYTF. The chain recombines TRBV7-8 with TRBJ1-2; weak D call: TRBD1 (5 bases). V lost 4 bases, J lost 2 bases, and 14 bases lay in between. The CDR3 covers 15 residues. Germline V gene sequence: CDR1 SGHVS, CDR2 FQNEAQ.

For the CDR3, the DNA is TGTGCCAGCAGCACGGACGGCAAGGACCAAGAGACCCAGTACTTC. Its translation is CASSTDGKDQETQYF. The chain couples TRBV11-2 to TRBJ2-5, with unresolved D. This CDR3 contains 15 residues. V lost 5 bases to trimming and J lost 0 bases, with 13 bases between them. Germline-derived CDR1 and CDR2 are SGHAT and FQNNGV.

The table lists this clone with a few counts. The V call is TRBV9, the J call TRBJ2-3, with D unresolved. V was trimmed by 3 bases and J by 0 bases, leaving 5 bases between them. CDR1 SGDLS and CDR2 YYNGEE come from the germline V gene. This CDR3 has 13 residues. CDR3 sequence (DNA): TGTGCCAGCAGCGGGATTAGCACAGATACGCAGTATTTT. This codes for CASSGISTDTQYF. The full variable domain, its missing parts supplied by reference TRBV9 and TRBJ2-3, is DSGVTQTPKHLITATGQRVTLRCSPRSGDLSVYWYQQSLDQGLQFLIQYYNGEERAKGNILERFSAQQFPDLHSELNLSSLELGDSALYFCASSGISTDTQYFGPGTRLTVL.

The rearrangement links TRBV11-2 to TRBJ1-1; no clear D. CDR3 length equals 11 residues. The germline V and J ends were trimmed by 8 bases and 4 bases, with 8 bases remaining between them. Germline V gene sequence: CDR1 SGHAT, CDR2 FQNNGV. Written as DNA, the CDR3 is TGTGCCAGCTCCAGGTCCACTGAAGCTTTCTTT. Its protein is CASSRSTEAFF.

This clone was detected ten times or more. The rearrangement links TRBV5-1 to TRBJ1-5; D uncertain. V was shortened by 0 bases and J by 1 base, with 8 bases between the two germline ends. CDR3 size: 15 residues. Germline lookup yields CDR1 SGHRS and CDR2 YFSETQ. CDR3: CASSLDGVSNQPQHF. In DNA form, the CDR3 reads TGCGCCAGCAGCTTGGACGGGGTAAGCAATCAGCCCCAGCATTTT. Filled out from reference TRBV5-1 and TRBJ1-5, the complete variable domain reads KAGVTQTPRYLIKTRGQQVTLSCSPISGHRSVSWYQQTPGQGLQFLFEYFSETQRNKGNFPGRFSGRQFSNSRSEMNVSTLELGDSALYLCASSLDGVSNQPQHFGDGTRLSIL.

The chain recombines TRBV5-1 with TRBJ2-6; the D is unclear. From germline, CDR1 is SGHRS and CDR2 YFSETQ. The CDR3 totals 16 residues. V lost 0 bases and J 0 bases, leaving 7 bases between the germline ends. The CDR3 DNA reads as TGCGCCAGCAGCTTGGGTCTTTCCTCTGGGGCCAACGTCCTGACTTTC. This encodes CASSLGLSSGANVLTF.

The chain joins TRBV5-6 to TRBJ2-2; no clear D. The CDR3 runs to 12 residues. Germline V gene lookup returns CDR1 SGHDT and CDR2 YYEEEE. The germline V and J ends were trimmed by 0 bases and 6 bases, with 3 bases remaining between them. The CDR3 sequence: CASSLGPGELFF. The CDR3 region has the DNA TGTGCCAGCAGCTTGGGGCCCGGGGAGCTGTTTTTT. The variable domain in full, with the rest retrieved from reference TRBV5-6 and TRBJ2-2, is DAGVTQSPTHLIKTRGQQVTLRCSPKSGHDTVSWYQQALGQGPQFIFQYYEEEERQRGNFPDRFSGHQFPNYSSELNVNALLLGDSALYLCASSLGPGELFFGEGSRLTVL.

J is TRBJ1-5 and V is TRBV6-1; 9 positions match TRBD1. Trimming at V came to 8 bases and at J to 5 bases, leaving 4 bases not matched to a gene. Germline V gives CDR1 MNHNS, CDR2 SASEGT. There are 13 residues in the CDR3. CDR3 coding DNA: TGTGCCAGCCAAGGGACAGGGCATCAGCCCCAGCATTTT. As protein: CASQGTGHQPQHF.

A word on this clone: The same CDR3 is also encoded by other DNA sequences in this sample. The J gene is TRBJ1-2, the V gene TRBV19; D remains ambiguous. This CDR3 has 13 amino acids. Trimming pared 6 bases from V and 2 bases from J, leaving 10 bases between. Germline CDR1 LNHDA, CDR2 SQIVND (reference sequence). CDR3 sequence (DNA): TGTGCCAGTAGCCCGAGGGAGAACTATGGCTACACCTTC. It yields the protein CASSPRENYGYTF.

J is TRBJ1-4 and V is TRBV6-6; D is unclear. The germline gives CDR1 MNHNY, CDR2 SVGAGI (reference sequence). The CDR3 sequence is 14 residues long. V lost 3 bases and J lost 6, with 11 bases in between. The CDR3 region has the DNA TGTGCCAGCAGTTATGGTGGGTCTGATGAAAAACTGTTTTTT. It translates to CASSYGGSDEKLFF.

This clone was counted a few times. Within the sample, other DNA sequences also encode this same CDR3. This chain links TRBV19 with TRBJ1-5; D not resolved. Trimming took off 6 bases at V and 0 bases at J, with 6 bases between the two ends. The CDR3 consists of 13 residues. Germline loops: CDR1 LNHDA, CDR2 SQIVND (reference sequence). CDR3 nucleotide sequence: TGTGCCAGTAGCCTTAATAGCAATCAGCCCCAGCATTTT. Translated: CASSLNSNQPQHF.

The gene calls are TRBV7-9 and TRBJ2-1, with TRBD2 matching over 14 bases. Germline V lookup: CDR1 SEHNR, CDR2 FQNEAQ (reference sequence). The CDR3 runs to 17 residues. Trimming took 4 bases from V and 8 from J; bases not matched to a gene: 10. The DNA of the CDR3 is TGTGCCAGCAGCTCTGGGACTAGCGGGAGTGTTTTCTATGAGCAGTTCTTC. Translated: CASSSGTSGSVFYEQFF.